A single sample gave rise to the 9 T cell receptor beta chains below, sequenced in a study of blood T cells in healthy people across ages. The use of a sample-barcoded 5' primer and a J-beta primer mix characterized a second PCR of about 7 to 12 cycles. TCRdb processed the 5' RACE reads anew with MiXCR; each CDR3 protein has one entry. The sample carries fewer than 900,000 distinct CDR3 sequences, roughly 50% recorded once. The sample taken for sequencing was blood. The receptors originated from a woman aged 55-75 years in good health.

The table lists this clonotype with a few counts. This chain uses TRBV7-2 with TRBJ2-7; 7 bases agree with TRBD1. The CDR3 contains 15 residues. Germline V lookup: CDR1 SGHTA, CDR2 FQGNSA. Unmatched junction bases numbered 6, after V lost 2 bases and J lost 2 bases. This chain's CDR3 is CASSLSWDRTYEQYF. The DNA of the CDR3 is TGTGCCAGCAGCTTAAGTTGGGACAGAACCTACGAGCAGTACTTC.

Turning to this clonotype: A read error may produce the germline difference seen at one junction end. The V and J genes are TRBV6-2 or TRBV6-3 and TRBJ2-5; D perhaps matches TRBD2 (6 bases). This CDR3 comprises 14 residues. Germline assignment: CDR1 MNHEY and CDR2 SVGEGT. The CDR3 protein is CTSAPWRDQETQYF. In DNA, the CDR3 is TGTACCAGCGCTCCCTGGAGGGACCAAGAGACCCAGTACTTC.

This clonotype occurred a few times. This sequence joins TRBV20-1 and TRBJ2-1, with 11 bases matching TRBD1. V dropped 0 bases and J dropped 14; count of bases not matched to a gene: 9. CDR3 length: 14 amino acids. The germline V gene has CDR1 DFQATT and CDR2 SNEGSKA (reference sequence). The CDR3 sequence: CSARDKGQGVGEFF. Here the CDR3 DNA reads TGCAGTGCTAGAGATAAGGGACAGGGGGTTGGAGAGTTCTTC.

The chain joins TRBV20-1 to TRBJ1-5; TRBD1 aligns across 8 bases. CDR1 DFQATT and CDR2 SNEGSKA come from the germline V gene (reference sequence). The CDR3 totals 14 residues. The V segment lost 4 bases and the J segment 4 bases; nucleotides outside the gene matches: 6. DNA for the CDR3: TGCAGTGCTAAGACAGGGGCGTTAAATCAGCCCCAGCATTTT. It is translated as CSAKTGALNQPQHF.

The CDR3 protein is CATSRVTSGAGEQYF. CDR3 coding DNA: TGTGCCACCAGCAGAGTGACTTCCGGGGCCGGCGAGCAGTACTTC. The chain couples TRBV15 to TRBJ2-7; tentatively, D is TRBD1 or TRBD2 (5 bases each). The ends were cut back, 1 base at V and 6 bases at J, with 16 bases in the middle. The CDR3 has 15 amino acids. From germline, CDR1 is LNHNV and CDR2 YYDKDF (reference sequence).

The chain couples TRBV15 to TRBJ2-7; 8 bases line up with TRBD2. V gave up 5 bases and J gave up 6 bases; unmatched junction bases: 15. The germline CDR1 and CDR2 sequences are LNHNV and YYDKDF (reference sequence). This CDR3 spans 16 amino acids. The CDR3: CATSGPIGTRRSEQYF. CDR3 sequence (DNA): TGTGCCACCAGCGGCCCTATCGGGACTAGGAGGAGCGAGCAGTACTTC. Combining the CDR3 with reference TRBV15 and TRBJ2-7 gives the whole variable domain DAMVIQNPRYQVTQFGKPVTLSCSQTLNHNVMYWYQQKSSQAPKLLFHYYDKDFNNEADTPDNFQSRRPNTSFCFLDIRSPGLGDTAMYLCATSGPIGTRRSEQYFGPGTRLTVT.

The chain links TRBV28 to TRBJ2-4, with D unresolved. Germline lookup yields CDR1 MDHEN and CDR2 SYDVKM. The V and J ends lost 5 bases and 13 bases respectively, with 24 bases between them. The CDR3 extends over 15 amino acids. DNA for the CDR3: TGTGCCAGCAGTACCTCGACGGGCCTAGTGGAAGAGCAGTACTTC. Translated, it gives CASSTSTGLVEEQYF. Together with reference TRBV28 and TRBJ2-4, the CDR3 gives the full variable domain: DVKVTQSSRYLVKRTGEKVFLECVQDMDHENMFWYRQDPGLGLRLIYFSYDVKMKEKGDIPEGYSVSREKKERFSLILESASTNQTSMYLCASSTSTGLVEEQYFGAGTRLSVL.

This sequence joins TRBV7-9 and TRBJ2-5; unclear D gene. V lost 1 base to trimming and J lost 2 bases, with 8 bases between them. The CDR3 covers 14 residues. Looked up from germline, CDR1 is SEHNR and CDR2 is FQNEAQ (reference sequence). As DNA, the CDR3 is TGTGCCAGCAGCTTAGTTATTCAACAAGAGACCCAGTACTTC. The encoded protein is CASSLVIQQETQYF.

The chain carries TRBV6-5 and TRBJ1-2; 9 positions agree with TRBD1. CDR3 length: 15 residues. J gave up 3 bases and V 6 bases, and 8 bases lay outside the gene matches. Per the germline V gene, CDR1 is MNHEY and CDR2 is SVGAGI. CDR3: CASSPGTGYYYGYTF. The CDR3 coding sequence is TGTGCCAGCAGCCCCGGGACAGGGTACTACTATGGCTACACCTTC.